The clone carrying this T cell receptor beta chain was recorded at least ten times. These data belong to a study of patients and donors after allogeneic stem cell transplantation. TCRdb re-called the RT-PCR reads through MiXCR, storing one row per CDR3 protein. The sample lists tens of thousands of distinct CDR3 sequences, roughly 30% occurring once. Germline V lookup: CDR1 MNHEY, CDR2 SVGEGT. Trimming cost V 4 bases and J 7 bases, with 10 bases left between them. The CDR3 sequence is 12 residues long. Material for sequencing was blood, either unsorted or a sorted T cell fraction (not recorded which). This clonotype was obtained from a human donor who was either an allogeneic HSCT recipient or a stem cell or donor lymphocyte infusion donor (not recorded which). It is not recorded whose cells these are; they may come from a transplant donor. V gene TRBV6-2 or TRBV6-3 combines with J gene TRBJ1-1; D gene uncertain. In DNA form, the CDR3 reads TGTGCCAGCAGTTCCAGACCCGGTGAAGCTTTCTTT. Its translation: CASSSRPGEAFF.